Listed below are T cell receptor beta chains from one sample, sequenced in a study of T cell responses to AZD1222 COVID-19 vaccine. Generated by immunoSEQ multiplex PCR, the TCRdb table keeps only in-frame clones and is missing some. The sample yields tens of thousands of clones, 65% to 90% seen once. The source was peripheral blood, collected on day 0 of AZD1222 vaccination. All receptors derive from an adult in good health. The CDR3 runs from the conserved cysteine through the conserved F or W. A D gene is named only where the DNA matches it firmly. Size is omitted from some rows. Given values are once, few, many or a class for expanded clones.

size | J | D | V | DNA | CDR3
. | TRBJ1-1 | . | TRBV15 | TGTGCCACCAGCAGTTTCGGGGGAGTAGCTTTCTTT | CATSSFGGVAFF
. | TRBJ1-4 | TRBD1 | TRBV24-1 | TGTGCCACCAGTCCAGGACAGGGGTCGGGAAATGAAAAACTGTTTTTT | CATSPGQGSGNEKLFF
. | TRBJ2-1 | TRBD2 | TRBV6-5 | TGTGCCAGCAGATTGACTAGCGGGGGCTGGAATGAGCAGTTCTTC | CASRLTSGGWNEQFF
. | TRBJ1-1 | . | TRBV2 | TGTGCCAGCATTCTGACGGATCTGAACACTGAAGCTTTCTTT | CASILTDLNTEAFF
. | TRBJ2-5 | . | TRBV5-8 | TGTGCCAGCACCAGCCGGGAGTTTTGGGAGACCCAGTACTTC | CASTSREFWETQYF
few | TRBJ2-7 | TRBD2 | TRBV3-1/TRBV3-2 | TGTGCCAGCAGTCAAAGCTTGACTAGCGAATACGAGCAGTACTTC | CASSQSLTSEYEQYF
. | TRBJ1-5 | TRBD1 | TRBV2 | TGTGCCAGCAGCGTACAGGGGGGCAATCAGCCCCAGCATTTT | CASSVQGGNQPQHF
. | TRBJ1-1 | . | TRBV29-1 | TGCAGCGTTGATGGACAGTCCAGAGAACGAGCTTTCTTT | CSVDGQSRERAFF
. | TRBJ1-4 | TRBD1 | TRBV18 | TGTGCCAGCTCACCTACAGTGACAGGGAATGAAAAACTGTTTTTT | CASSPTVTGNEKLFF
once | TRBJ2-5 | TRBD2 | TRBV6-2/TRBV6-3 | TGTGCCAGCAGTTACGGGACTAGCGGGAGAGAGACCCAGTACTTC | CASSYGTSGRETQYF
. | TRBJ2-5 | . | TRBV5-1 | TGCGCCAGCAGCTTGACCGACAGAAGGGAGACCCAGTACTTC | CASSLTDRRETQYF
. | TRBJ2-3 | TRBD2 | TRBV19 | TGTGCCAGTAGAAACCTAGCGGGCCATCGAGATACGCAGTATTTT | CASRNLAGHRDTQYF
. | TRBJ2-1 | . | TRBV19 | TGTGCCAGTAGTATTTCAGGACGGACCTACAATGAGCAGTTCTTC | CASSISGRTYNEQFF
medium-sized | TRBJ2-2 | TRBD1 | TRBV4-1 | TGCGCCAGCAGCCACCTACCGGGACAGGGATTAACCCAAAACACCGGGGAGCTGTTTTTT | CASSHLPGQGLTQNTGELFF
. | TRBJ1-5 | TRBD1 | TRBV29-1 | TGCAGCGTTGCTGGACAGGCTGATCAGCCCCAGCATTTT | CSVAGQADQPQHF
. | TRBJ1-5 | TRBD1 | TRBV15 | TGTGCCACCAGCAGAGATCGGGACAGTAATCAGCCCCAGCATTTT | CATSRDRDSNQPQHF
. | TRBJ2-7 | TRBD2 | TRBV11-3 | TGTGCCAGCAGCTACGCGACTAGCGGAACCTACGAGCAGTACTTC | CASSYATSGTYEQYF
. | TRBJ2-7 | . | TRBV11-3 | TGTGCCAGCAGCCAGACCCGAGGGAACTCCTACGAGCAGTACTTC | CASSQTRGNSYEQYF
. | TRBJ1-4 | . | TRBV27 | TGTGCCAGCAGTTTGCGGGTAACAACTAATGAAAAACTGTTTTTT | CASSLRVTTNEKLFF
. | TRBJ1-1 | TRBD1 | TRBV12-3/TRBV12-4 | TGTGCCAGCAGTGGGACAGGGACTGAGGTAGCTTTCTTT | CASSGTGTEVAFF
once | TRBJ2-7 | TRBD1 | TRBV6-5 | TGTGCCAGCAATAGGGTGGGACAGCTCCCGGGGCAGTACTTC | CASNRVGQLPGQYF
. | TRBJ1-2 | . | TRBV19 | TGTGCCAGTAGTATAGATGGCGGGGGGCGGCCCTATGGCTACACCTTC | CASSIDGGGRPYGYTF
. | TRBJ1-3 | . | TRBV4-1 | TGCGCCAGCAGCCAAAGCTTCCCCGGTGGTGGAAACACCATATATTTT | CASSQSFPGGGNTIYF
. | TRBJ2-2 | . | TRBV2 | TGTGCCAGCAGTGTAACCCCTTTTAACACCGGGGAGCTGTTTTTT | CASSVTPFNTGELFF
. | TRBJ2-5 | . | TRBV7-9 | TGTGCCAGCAGCTTCGAAGGCAGCCCCCAAGAGACCCAGTACTTC | CASSFEGSPQETQYF
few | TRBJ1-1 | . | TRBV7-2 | TGTGCCAGCAGCTCGGTCGGGGGGGCAGGCACTGAAGCTTTCTTT | CASSSVGGAGTEAFF
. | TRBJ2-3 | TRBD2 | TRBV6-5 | TGTGCCAGCAGCATCCTAGCGGGCTCCCCAGATACGCAGTATTTT | CASSILAGSPDTQYF
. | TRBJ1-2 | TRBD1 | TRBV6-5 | TGTGCCAGCAGTTGGGACAGGGACCCTATCGGCTACACCTTC | CASSWDRDPIGYTF
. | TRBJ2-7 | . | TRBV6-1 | TGTGCCAGCAGTGACAGGGCCCGCTCCTACGAGCAGTACTTC | CASSDRARSYEQYF
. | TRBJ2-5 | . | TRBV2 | TGTGCCAGCACCCTGGTGGTACAAGAGACCCAGTACTTC | CASTLVVQETQYF
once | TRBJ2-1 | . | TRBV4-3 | TGCGCCAGCAGCCAAGATTCAGGGTTGTACAATGAGCAGTTCTTC | CASSQDSGLYNEQFF
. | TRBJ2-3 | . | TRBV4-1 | TGCGCCAGCAGCCAAGATCCCGGCCGCAGCACAGATACGCAGTATTTT | CASSQDPGRSTDTQYF
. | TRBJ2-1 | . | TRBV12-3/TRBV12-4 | TGTGCCAGCAGTCTAATGTCATATGAGCAGTTCTTC | CASSLMSYEQFF
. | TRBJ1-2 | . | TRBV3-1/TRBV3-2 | TGTGCCAGCAGCCAATCAGGGACTAGCTACACCTTC | CASSQSGTSYTF
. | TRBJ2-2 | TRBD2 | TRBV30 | TGTGCCTGGAGTGTAGCGGGGGTAGTCGCCGGGGAGCTGTTTTTT | CAWSVAGVVAGELFF
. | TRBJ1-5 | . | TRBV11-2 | TGTGCCAGCAGCTTAGATAACATGGTCGGCGGGCAGCCCCAGCATTTT | CASSLDNMVGGQPQHF
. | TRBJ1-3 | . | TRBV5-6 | TGTGCCAGCAGCTTGGAGCCGCGGTCGTTTGGAAACACCATATATTTT | CASSLEPRSFGNTIYF
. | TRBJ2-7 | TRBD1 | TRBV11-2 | TGTGCCAGCAGCTCCTTGCGACAGGGTGTCGACTACGAGCAGTACTTC | CASSSLRQGVDYEQYF
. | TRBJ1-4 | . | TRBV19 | TGTGCCAGTAGTGGACAGCTTAATGAAAAACTGTTTTTT | CASSGQLNEKLFF
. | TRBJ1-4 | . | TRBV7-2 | TGTGCCAGCAGCTTAAGGGACCGTGGGGAAAAACTGTTTTTT | CASSLRDRGEKLFF